A single sample is the source of the 10 T cell receptor beta chains below, sequenced in a study of cytomegalovirus exposure and HLA in healthy donors (dated by TCRdb to the late 2010s). The library was obtained by the immunoSEQ multiplex PCR assay. For the multiplex PCR, a mixture combining 60 forward primers for TCR Vbeta segments and 13 reverse primers for TCR Jbeta segments was used. Imported from immuneACCESS, the table was reduced by TCRdb to in-frame sequences with V and J called. These copies leave out some clones; in studies compared against another copy, an unresolved V gene accounts for under half, and the cause of the remainder is not known. This sample is represented by around 150,000 clones; approximately 88% of them were singletons. The top ten hold 0.85% of the sample. Sequenced material: PBMCs. These receptors all stem from a woman aged 25 to 39 in good health and CMV-seronegative.

The V call is TRBV10-3, the J call TRBJ2-5; 8 bases match TRBD2. CDR1 and CDR2 from the germline V gene are ENHRY and SYGVKD. J was trimmed by 4 bases and V by 0 bases; bases with no gene match: 1. CDR3 size: 14 residues. CDR3 DNA: TGTGCCATCAGTGAGTCGGCGGGAGGAGAGACCCAGTACTTC. It yields the protein CAISESAGGETQYF.

The chain couples TRBV10-2 to TRBJ2-7; D is unresolved. V was shortened by 5 bases and J by 2 bases, with 10 bases between the two germline ends. CDR1 is WSHSY and CDR2 is SAAADI in the germline V gene. The CDR3 covers 13 residues. CDR3 protein: CASSRSGTYEQYF. CDR3 nucleotides: TGCGCCAGCAGTCGGAGTGGAACCTACGAGCAGTACTTC.

The rearrangement links TRBV29-1 to TRBJ2-2; possible D gene TRBD1, 5 bases. The CDR3 contains 14 residues. The germline CDR1 and CDR2 sequences are SQVTM and ANQGSEA. V was trimmed by 7 bases and J by 3 bases, leaving 15 bases between them. The CDR3: CSAAATADTGELFF. The CDR3 bases are TGCAGCGCCGCGGCGACAGCTGACACCGGGGAGCTGTTTTTT.

This clone was observed a few times. V is TRBV19 and J is TRBJ1-1; D is possibly TRBD1 (6 bases). The V gene's germline CDR1 is LNHDA and CDR2 SQIVND (reference sequence). This CDR3 has 17 amino acids. The germline V and J ends were trimmed by 6 bases and 0 bases, with 20 bases remaining between them. The CDR3 sequence is CASSDFGQTFLNTEAFF. CDR3 nucleotides: TGTGCCAGTAGCGACTTTGGACAGACCTTCCTGAACACTGAAGCTTTCTTT.

This chain joins TRBV5-6 and TRBJ1-2, with D perhaps TRBD1 (5 bases). The CDR3 has 13 residues. The germline V and J ends were trimmed by 3 bases and 4 bases, with 10 bases remaining between them. Per germline, CDR1 SGHDT and CDR2 YYEEEE. As DNA, the CDR3 is TGTGCCAGCAGCTCGGGACTTACCTATGGCTACACCTTC. Its protein product is CASSSGLTYGYTF.

The V call is TRBV7-9, the J call TRBJ1-2, with 8 positions matching TRBD1. The CDR3 contains 14 residues. Germline V gene data show CDR1 as SEHNR and CDR2 as FQNEAQ (reference sequence). V trimming: 3 bases; J trimming: 7 bases; junction bases outside the gene matches: 7. CDR3 sequence (DNA): TGTGCCAGCAGCTTGTGGACAGGGCGAGTTGGCTACACCTTC. It codes for CASSLWTGRVGYTF.

J is TRBJ2-3 and V is TRBV30, with D perhaps TRBD2 (5 bases). Trimming cost V 2 bases and J 0 bases, with 12 bases left between them. Germline V gene sequence: CDR1 GTSNPN, CDR2 SVGIG (reference sequence). The CDR3 runs to 15 residues. The CDR3 DNA follows: TGTGCCTGGAGTTCGTTAGCGTTAAGCACAGATACGCAGTATTTT. This encodes CAWSSLALSTDTQYF.

The rearrangement uses TRBV6-4 and TRBJ1-1, with a tentative D call TRBD1 (6 bases). Trimming shortened V by 6 bases and J by 4 bases, and 15 bases separated the two germline ends. Germline V gene sequence: CDR1 MRHNA, CDR2 SNTAGT. The CDR3 spans 14 residues. The CDR3 DNA reads TGTGCCAGCAGGCCCACAGGGTCGGTCACTGAAGCTTTCTTT. It is translated as CASRPTGSVTEAFF.

The chain joins TRBV5-1 to TRBJ1-2; no definite D call. The CDR3 loop spans 13 amino acids. With 1 base removed from V and 3 bases from J, the gap between germline ends came to 7 bases. Per the germline V gene, CDR1 is SGHRS and CDR2 is YFSETQ. The CDR3 reads CASSLSGDYGYTF. Written as DNA, the CDR3 is TGCGCCAGCAGCTTGAGCGGGGACTATGGCTACACCTTC. Drawing the rest from reference TRBV5-1 and TRBJ1-2, the complete variable domain is KAGVTQTPRYLIKTRGQQVTLSCSPISGHRSVSWYQQTPGQGLQFLFEYFSETQRNKGNFPGRFSGRQFSNSRSEMNVSTLELGDSALYLCASSLSGDYGYTFGSGTRLTVV.

This chain links TRBV21-1 with TRBJ2-1; the DNA was not compared with TRBD2, the D call given in the table. TRBV21-1 is labeled a pseudogene. The CDR3 loop spans 18 amino acids. The CDR3: CASSTPSGGSKSYNEQFF. Written as DNA, the CDR3 is TGTGCCAGCAGCACTCCTAGCGGGGGGTCAAAATCCTACAATGAGCAGTTCTTC.